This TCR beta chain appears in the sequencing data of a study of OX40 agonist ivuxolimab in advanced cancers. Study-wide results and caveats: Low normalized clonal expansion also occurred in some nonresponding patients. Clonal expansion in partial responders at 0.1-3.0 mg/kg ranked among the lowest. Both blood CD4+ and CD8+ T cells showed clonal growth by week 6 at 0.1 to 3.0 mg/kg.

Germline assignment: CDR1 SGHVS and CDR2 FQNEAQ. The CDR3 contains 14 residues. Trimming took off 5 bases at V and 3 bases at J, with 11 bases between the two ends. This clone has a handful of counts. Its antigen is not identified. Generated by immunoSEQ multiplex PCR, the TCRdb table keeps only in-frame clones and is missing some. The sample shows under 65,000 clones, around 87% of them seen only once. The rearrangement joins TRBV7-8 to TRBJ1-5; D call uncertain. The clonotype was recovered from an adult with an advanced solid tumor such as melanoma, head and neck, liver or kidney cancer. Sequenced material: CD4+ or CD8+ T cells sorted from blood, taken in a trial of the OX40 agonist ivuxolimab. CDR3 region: CASSPVRANQPQHF. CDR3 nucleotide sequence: TGTGCCAGCAGCCCGGTGAGAGCCAATCAGCCCCAGCATTTT.